This TCR beta chain appears in the sequencing data of a study of T-cell reconstitution after alpha-beta-depleted transplantation in children. This clonotype was detected many times. Trimming took 2 bases from V and 0 from J, leaving 11 bases between them. Germline CDR1 SEHNR, CDR2 FQNEAQ (reference sequence). This CDR3 contains 15 residues. Unique molecular identifiers were built into the TCRbeta library. TCRdb re-analysed the PCR reads in MiXCR, keeping a single row per CDR3 protein. There are 450,000 to 600,000 distinct CDR3 sequences in the sample; about 10% occur only once, and roughly 2% lies in the top ten.

The sequences come from PBMCs, collected before TCRalphabeta/CD19-depleted stem cell transplant. The rearrangement joins TRBV7-9 to TRBJ2-7; D is unclear. The receptor was derived from a child aged 2-9 years with inherited bone marrow failure, due to receive a stem cell transplant. Here the CDR3 reads CASSLIPDSSYEQYF. CDR3 DNA sequence: TGTGCCAGCAGCTTAATTCCGGATAGCTCCTACGAGCAGTACTTC.